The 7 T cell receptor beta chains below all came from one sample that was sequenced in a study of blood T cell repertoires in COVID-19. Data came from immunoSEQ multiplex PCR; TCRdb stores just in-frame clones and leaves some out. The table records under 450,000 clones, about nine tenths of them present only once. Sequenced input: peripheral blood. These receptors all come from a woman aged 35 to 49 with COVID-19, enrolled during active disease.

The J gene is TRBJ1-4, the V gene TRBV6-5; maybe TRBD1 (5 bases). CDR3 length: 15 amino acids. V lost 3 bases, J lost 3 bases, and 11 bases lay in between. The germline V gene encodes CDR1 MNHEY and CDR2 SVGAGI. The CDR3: CASSYWRGSNEKLFF. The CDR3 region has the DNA TGTGCCAGCAGTTATTGGCGGGGGTCTAATGAAAAACTGTTTTTT.

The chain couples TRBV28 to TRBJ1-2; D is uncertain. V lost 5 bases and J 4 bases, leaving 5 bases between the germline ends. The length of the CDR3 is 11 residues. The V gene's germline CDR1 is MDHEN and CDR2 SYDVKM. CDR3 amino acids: CASSSAYGYTF. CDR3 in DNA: TGTGCCAGCAGTAGCGCCTATGGCTACACCTTC.

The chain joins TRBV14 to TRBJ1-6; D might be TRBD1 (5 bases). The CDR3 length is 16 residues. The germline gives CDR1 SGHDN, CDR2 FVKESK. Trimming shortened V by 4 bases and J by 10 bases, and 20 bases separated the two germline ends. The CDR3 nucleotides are TGTGCCAGCAGCCCCCACGCTGGGGCAGGGCGATCACCCCTCCACTTT. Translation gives CASSPHAGAGRSPLHF.

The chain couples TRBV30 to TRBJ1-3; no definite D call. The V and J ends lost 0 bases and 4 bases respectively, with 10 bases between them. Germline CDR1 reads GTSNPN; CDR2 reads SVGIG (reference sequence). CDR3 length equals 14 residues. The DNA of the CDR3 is TGTGCCTGGAGTGTACTAGCGCGCGGAAACACCATATATTTT. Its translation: CAWSVLARGNTIYF.

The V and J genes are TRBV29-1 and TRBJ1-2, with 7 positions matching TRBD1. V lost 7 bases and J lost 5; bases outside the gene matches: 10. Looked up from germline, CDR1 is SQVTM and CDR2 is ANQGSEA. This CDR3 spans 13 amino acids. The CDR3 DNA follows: TGCAGCGCTAGGACAGGCGGCGGGTATGGCTACACCTTC. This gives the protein CSARTGGGYGYTF.

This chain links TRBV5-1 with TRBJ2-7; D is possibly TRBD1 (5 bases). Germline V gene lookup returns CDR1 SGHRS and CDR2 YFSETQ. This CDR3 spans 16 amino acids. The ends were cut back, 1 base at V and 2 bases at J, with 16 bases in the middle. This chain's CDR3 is CASSLSKTAATYEQYF. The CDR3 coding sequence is TGCGCCAGCAGCTTGTCCAAGACAGCCGCGACCTACGAGCAGTACTTC.

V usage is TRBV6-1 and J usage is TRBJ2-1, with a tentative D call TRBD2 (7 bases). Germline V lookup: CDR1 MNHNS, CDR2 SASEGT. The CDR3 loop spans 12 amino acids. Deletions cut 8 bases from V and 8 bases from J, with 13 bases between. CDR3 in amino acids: CASGRGGDEQFF. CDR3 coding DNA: TGTGCCAGCGGTAGGGGGGGTGATGAGCAGTTCTTC.